The entry below describes one TCR beta chain. The antigen is unknown. Terminally differentiated effector memory CD45RA+ cells were left out of the naive CD8 fraction, which was CD45RO-negative and positively selected for CCR7. Sequenced by immunoSEQ multiplex PCR; TCRdb stores in-frame clones only, minus some. The sample has about 2 million clones; just under 95% are singletons. This sample was taken from a study of shared clonotypes between healthy human individuals. At the level of the study: Donors were a couple of women and a few men aged 18 to 49.

General observations from the study: Although depth was large, rarefaction showed that sequencing of the sorted subsets was incomplete. The low donor count limited represented genetic and exposure-history diversity. Naive subsets usually exceeded memory subsets in estimated richness.

The specimen sequenced was naive CD8+ T cells sorted from blood. The source of this sequence is a man in his late teens or twenties in good health.

This CDR3 reads CASSRVLNTEAFF. The DNA of the CDR3 is TGTGCCAGCAGCCGCGTTTTAAACACTGAAGCTTTCTTT. V usage is TRBV5-4 and J usage is TRBJ1-1, with D unresolved. This CDR3 spans 13 amino acids. The V and J ends lost 4 bases and 2 bases respectively, with 9 bases between them. Germline V lookup: CDR1 SGHNT, CDR2 YYREEE (reference sequence).